This T cell receptor beta chain originates from a study of T cell clones after liver transplantation. Study context: TCRbeta sequencing after a pre-transplant mixed lymphocyte reaction identified graft-donor-reactive clones, later tracked in post-transplant blood. Standard immunosuppression, with no induction, continued until 12-24 months after transplant. Study outcomes and limitations: Graft donor-reactive T cells may have migrated into the graft rather than being deleted. In most of the 8 subjects, circulating graft-donor-reactive CD4 TCRbeta sequences fell significantly after transplant.

This CDR3 has 16 residues. Only in-frame clones appear in the TCRdb table, and some are missing; sequencing was by immunoSEQ multiplex PCR. The table has over 14,000 clones, 80% to 95% seen once. A word on this clone: Its target is not known.

The receptor was isolated from a human donor who received a liver transplant. The genes are TRBV21-1 and TRBJ2-5; the DNA was not used to check the table's D call, TRBD2. TRBV21-1 is annotated as a pseudogene. The specimen was CD8+ T cells from blood, collected before liver transplant. The CDR3 is CASTTSGTTFWKTQYF. The CDR3 bases are TGTGCCAGCACCACCTCCGGGACTACATTCTGGAAGACCCAGTACTTC.